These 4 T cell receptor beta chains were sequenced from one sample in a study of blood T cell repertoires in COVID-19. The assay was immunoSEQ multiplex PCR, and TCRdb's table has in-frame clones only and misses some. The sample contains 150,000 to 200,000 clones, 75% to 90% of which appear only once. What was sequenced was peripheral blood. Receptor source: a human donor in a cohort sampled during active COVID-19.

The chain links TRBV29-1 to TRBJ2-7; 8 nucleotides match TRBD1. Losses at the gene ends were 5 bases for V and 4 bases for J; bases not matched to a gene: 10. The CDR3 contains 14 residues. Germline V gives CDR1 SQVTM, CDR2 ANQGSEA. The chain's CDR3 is CSVSGTGGGYEQYF. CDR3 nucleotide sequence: TGCAGCGTTTCCGGGACAGGTGGTGGTTACGAGCAGTACTTC.

Written as DNA, the CDR3 is TGTGCCAGCAGCTCATCGGACAGGACGCTATGGCTATGGACCTTC. Its protein is CASSSSDRTLWLWTF. The chain links TRBV5-5 to TRBJ1-2; 7 bases fit TRBD1. The J segment lost 14 bases and the V segment lost 3 bases, leaving 19 bases of the junction unmatched. Germline V gene lookup returns CDR1 SGHKS and CDR2 YYEKEE (reference sequence). CDR3 length: 15 residues.

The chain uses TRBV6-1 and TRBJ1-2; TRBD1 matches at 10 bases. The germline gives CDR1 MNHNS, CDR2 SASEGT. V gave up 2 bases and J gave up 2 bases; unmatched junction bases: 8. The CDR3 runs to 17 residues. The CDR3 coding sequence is TGTGCCAGCAGTGAAACAGACAGGGGGCTTCCCAACTATGGCTACACCTTC. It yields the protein CASSETDRGLPNYGYTF.

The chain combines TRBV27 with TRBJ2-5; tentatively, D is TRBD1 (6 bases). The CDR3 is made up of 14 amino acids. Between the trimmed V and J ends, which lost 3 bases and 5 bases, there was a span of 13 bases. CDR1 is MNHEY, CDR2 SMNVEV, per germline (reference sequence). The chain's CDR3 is CASSFQGPRETQYF. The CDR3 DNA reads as TGTGCCAGCAGTTTTCAGGGGCCACGGGAGACCCAGTACTTC.